This T cell receptor beta chain was observed in a study of T-cell reconstitution after alpha-beta-depleted transplantation in children. The germline V gene has CDR1 DFQATT and CDR2 SNEGSKA (reference sequence). CDR3 length: 15 residues. With 0 bases clipped from V and 4 bases from J, the junction kept 8 bases outside the gene matches. Using unique molecular identifiers, the investigators prepared the TCRbeta library. TCRdb ran MiXCR on the PCR reads and lists one entry per CDR3 protein. Of around 440,000 distinct CDR3 sequences in the sample, roughly 15% were seen once. This clonotype turned up a few times.

V and J are TRBV20-1 and TRBJ2-7, with 8 bases lining up with TRBD1. Sequencing used PBMCs, mostly from graft donor cells, obtained 360 days after TCRalphabeta/CD19-depleted stem cell transplant. This TCR was recovered from a boy under two years old who had a stem cell transplant for Wiskott-Aldrich syndrome, so the T cells may come from the graft donor. The CDR3 DNA follows: TGCAGTGCTAGAGAGGACAGGGTTGATCCTTACGAGCAGTACTTC. It is translated as CSAREDRVDPYEQYF.